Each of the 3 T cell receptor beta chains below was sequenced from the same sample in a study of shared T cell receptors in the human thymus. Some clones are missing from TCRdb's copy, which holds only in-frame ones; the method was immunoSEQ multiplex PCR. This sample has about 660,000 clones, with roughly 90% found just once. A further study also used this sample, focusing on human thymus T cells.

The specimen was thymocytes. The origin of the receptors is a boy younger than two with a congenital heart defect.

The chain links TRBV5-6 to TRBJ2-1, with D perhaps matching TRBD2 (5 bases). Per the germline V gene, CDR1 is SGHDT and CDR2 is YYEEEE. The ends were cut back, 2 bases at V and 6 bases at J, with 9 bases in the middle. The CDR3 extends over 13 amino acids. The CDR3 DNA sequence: TGTGCCAGCAGCTTTGACCGGGGCAATGAGCAGTTCTTC. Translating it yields CASSFDRGNEQFF.

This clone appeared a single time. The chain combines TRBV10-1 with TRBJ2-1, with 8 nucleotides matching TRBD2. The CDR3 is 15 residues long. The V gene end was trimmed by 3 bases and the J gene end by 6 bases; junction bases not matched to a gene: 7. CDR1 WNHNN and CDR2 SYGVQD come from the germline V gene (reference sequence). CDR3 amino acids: CASSETAAGGNEQFF. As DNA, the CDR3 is TGCGCCAGCAGTGAAACTGCGGCGGGGGGCAATGAGCAGTTCTTC.

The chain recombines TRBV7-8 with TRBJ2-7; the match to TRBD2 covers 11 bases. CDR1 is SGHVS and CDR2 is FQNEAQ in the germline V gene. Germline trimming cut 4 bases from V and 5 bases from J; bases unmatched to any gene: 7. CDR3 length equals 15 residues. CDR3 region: CASSSLAGGGDEQYF. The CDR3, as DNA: TGTGCCAGCAGCTCCTTAGCGGGAGGGGGCGACGAGCAGTACTTC.